This T cell receptor beta chain was captured in a study of blood T cells in healthy people across ages (dated by TCRdb to between 2014 and 2016). About the full investigation: In model experiments, template switching captured roughly one uniquely barcoded TCR beta cDNA molecule for every two T cells. To avoid experimental bias, donors of different ages were randomly spread across the sequencing lanes. Using deep sequencing normalized with unique cDNA molecular identifiers, the study measured how TCR beta repertoire diversity changes with age. Donors were grouped into four age groups: young (average about 15 years), middle-aged (39), aged (about 59) and long-lived (about 89). Two additional independent replicas of 1 million unique cDNA reads from the same blood draw were analyzed for two donors (one aged 18 to 30 and one aged 80 or older).

V loses 3 bases, J loses 7 bases, and the germline ends lie 25 bases apart. CDR1 SGHTS and CDR2 YDEGEE are derived from the germline V gene. There are 17 amino acids in the CDR3, from cysteine to phenylalanine inclusive. Just CDR3 DNA is preserved here, 51 bases in frame from base 1. The library relied on 5' RACE. Instrument used: Illumina HiSeq 2500. A second roughly 6 to 11 cycle PCR used a sample-barcoded 5' primer and a J-beta primer mix. A unique molecular identifier was introduced onto each TCR beta cDNA molecule by a template-switch 5' adaptor carrying 12 random nucleotides. Each sample yielded at least 3 million CDR3-containing paired-end reads. The Mint cDNA synthesis kit, primed by a TRBC-specific oligonucleotide, was used to synthesize first-strand cDNA from all RNA. Following uracil-DNA glycosylase treatment, a first 18-cycle PCR with universal primers M1SS and BC2_uni_R was performed on all cDNA. The original pipeline was this. Normalization of each sample was performed by random selection of 1 million high-quality reads, each carrying a distinct molecular identifier. Instead of being binned into consensus sequences, reads that shared molecular identifiers were thrown out. MiTCR, run with a Q25 quality threshold and the strictest error-elimination algorithm, handled CDR3 identification, clonotype clustering and error correction. A nonparametric unseen species model using Euler transformation provided a lower-bound estimate of total TCR beta diversity. TCRdb passed the public sequencing reads through fastp at Q25 and MiXCR, retaining productive beta sequences. A single entry per CDR3 protein holds the most common genes and DNA from its merged rows. These V and J calls are TCRdb output, not the study's own analysis. The sample data list about 1,000,000 distinct CDR3 sequences, and more than 35% of these were observed just once. Over 15% of the sample belongs to the ten largest clones.

Broad study findings and their caveats: The CMV infection status of donors was not known, potentially confounding age-related changes in expanded clonotypes. Compared with the aged group, the long-lived group had more naive CD4+ T cells, fewer expanded clones and increased TCR diversity, suggesting age selection. Estimates of total diversity from one million sequenced T cells were regarded as lower bounds and underestimates. Bulk unsorted PBMC profiling prevented conclusive comparison of naive and antigen-experienced compartments. The percentage of naive T cells measured by flow cytometry correlated strongly with observed TCR beta diversity. Observed TCR beta diversity per million T cells fell roughly linearly with age, and a significant reduction was already apparent by age roughly 40.

To note about this clonotype: The clone's antigen remains unknown. The input lacks base qualities; no much larger clone sits a single base away.

Donors were a few dozen systemically healthy Caucasian individuals from Russia aged roughly 6 to 90 years. Roughly 10 milliliters of peripheral blood were drawn from each donor into EDTA-treated Vacutainer tubes. Ficoll-Paque density-gradient centrifugation was used to isolate PBMCs, with at least 6.5 million per sample. Total RNA, at least 5.5 micrograms per sample, was extracted from PBMCs with Trizol reagent. Naive CD45RAhigh/CD27high T cell percentages were measured by flow cytometry on a PBMC aliquot from every donor. The sequence was obtained from a woman aged 55-75 years in good health. Sequencing was carried out using blood. The rearrangement combines TRBV5-8 with TRBJ1-2, and the D gene may be TRBD1, 5 bases matching. CDR3 reads: CASSSPLAGTAIGGYTF. The DNA sequence is as follows: TGTGCCAGCAGCTCCCCTCTAGCAGGGACTGCGATTGGTGGCTACACCTTC.